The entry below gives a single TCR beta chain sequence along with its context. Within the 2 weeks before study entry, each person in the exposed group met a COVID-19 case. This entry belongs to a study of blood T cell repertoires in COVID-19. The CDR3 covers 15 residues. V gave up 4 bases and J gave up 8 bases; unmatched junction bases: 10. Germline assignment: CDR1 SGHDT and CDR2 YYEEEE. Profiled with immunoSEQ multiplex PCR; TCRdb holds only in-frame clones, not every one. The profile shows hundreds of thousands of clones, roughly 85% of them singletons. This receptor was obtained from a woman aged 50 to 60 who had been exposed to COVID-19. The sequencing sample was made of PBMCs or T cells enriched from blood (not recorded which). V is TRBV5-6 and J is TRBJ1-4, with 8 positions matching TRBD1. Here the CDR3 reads CASSIQDREGEKLFF. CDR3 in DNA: TGTGCCAGCAGCATCCAGGACAGGGAGGGGGAAAAACTGTTTTTT.